A selection of T cell receptor beta chains follows, all from one sample in a study of T cell repertoires in cytomegalovirus infection. MiXCR, applied by TCRdb to the reads, yields one record per CDR3 protein. The repertoire includes hundreds of thousands of distinct CDR3 sequences, about a sixth of them detected once, and roughly 8.7% sits in the top ten. Sample: PBMCs. Receptors were obtained from a human donor in good health (CMV status not recorded). Some clones in this sample may be carry-over from other donors' samples. Each CDR3 is given with its conserved first and last residue. The size field is filled for only some rows; it gives once, few, many or a size class.

J gene,V gene,clone size,CDR3 protein
TRBJ2-3,TRBV12-3/TRBV12-4,few,CASTPRTTDTQYF
TRBJ2-2,TRBV5-4,few,CASSGIAGDTGELFF
TRBJ2-7,TRBV7-9,few,CASSDPYNYEQYF
TRBJ2-1,TRBV7-8,few,CASSLVGTAYNEQFF
TRBJ1-2,TRBV7-9,.,CASGILRDRSYGYTF
TRBJ2-5,TRBV7-2,many,CASSPGVRDYLQETQYF
TRBJ1-4,TRBV7-9,.,CASLRDATNEKLFF
TRBJ2-4,TRBV7-2,many,CASSLGVAWGNIQYF
TRBJ2-5,TRBV20-1,.,CSAAGLADYEETQYF
TRBJ2-2,TRBV2,.,CASSEIGDTGELFF
TRBJ2-7,TRBV27,many,CASSLLAKASGINEQYF
TRBJ2-3,TRBV18,few,CASSLRQGPDTQYF
TRBJ2-7,TRBV7-6,many,CASSLDPSSYEQYF
TRBJ2-5,TRBV7-6,.,CASSPRQGLEGTQYF
TRBJ2-1,TRBV19,.,CASSTIASSYNEQFF
TRBJ2-3,TRBV6-5,many,CASSYLGLAGPGTQYF
TRBJ2-7,TRBV4-1,.,CASSQEYARTLEQYF
TRBJ2-1,TRBV29-1,.,CSVDSGYNEQFF
TRBJ1-4,TRBV7-2,many,CASSLTGPTNEKLFF
TRBJ2-7,TRBV5-1,.,CASSSRDRGPGSVYEQYF
TRBJ2-3,TRBV20-1,few,CSAGNPGTPVTDTQYF
TRBJ2-3,TRBV5-1,.,CASSLASGRGDTQYF
TRBJ1-4,TRBV7-2,many,CASSSQHATNEKLFF
TRBJ2-7,TRBV12-3/TRBV12-4,.,CASSEEDRATYEQYF
TRBJ2-2,TRBV10-1,many,CASKTKGLAGGSRANTGELFF
TRBJ2-1,TRBV7-2,many,CASSLARGGGAVDEQFF
TRBJ2-2,TRBV7-8,many,CASSLGQGDTGELFF
TRBJ2-7,TRBV6-2/TRBV6-3,.,CASRGLAGVSYEQYF
TRBJ1-1,TRBV7-9,many,CASSTTGGTEAFF
TRBJ1-1,TRBV12-3/TRBV12-4,.,CASSLAYPTEAFF
TRBJ2-3,TRBV19,.,CASSNRDRAYPDTQYF
TRBJ2-3,TRBV4-3,.,CASSQDLGQGRHTQYF
TRBJ2-5,TRBV7-2,.,CASTYGGSGKTQYF
TRBJ2-3,TRBV7-6,many,CASSLLSATDTQYF
TRBJ2-1,TRBV7-8,many,CASSALRAGGRGEQFF
TRBJ1-5,TRBV7-8,many,CASSSQPGGGQPQHF
TRBJ2-7,TRBV9,.,CASKRSLGSYEQYF
TRBJ2-3,TRBV3-1,.,CASSREAGRLFDTQYF
TRBJ2-5,TRBV14,few,CASSTYGTSDLQETQYF
TRBJ2-5,TRBV19,.,CSSSIVAGRVQETQYF
TRBJ2-7,TRBV7-6,many,CASSLQTVPYEQYF
TRBJ2-3,TRBV6-6,many,CASSPGTSADTQYF
TRBJ1-6,TRBV19,many,CASRPVGANNSPLHF
TRBJ2-1,TRBV15,.,CATSPGGGGDEQFF
TRBJ2-3,TRBV6-2/TRBV6-3,many,CASSHREAEGDTQYF
TRBJ2-7,TRBV7-7,many,CASSSWTGASEQYF
TRBJ2-2,TRBV7-2,many,CASSRGQNTGELFF
TRBJ2-3,TRBV2,.,CASRTDPLEQYF
TRBJ2-3,TRBV4-1,.,CASSQDPPLAGPDTQYF
TRBJ2-7,TRBV7-2,many,CASSPSGDEQYF
TRBJ2-3,TRBV20-1,.,CSGSSGPADTQYF
TRBJ2-1,TRBV7-2,many,CASSPGLGGYNEQFF
TRBJ2-2,TRBV7-2,.,CASSLALTVTTGELFF
TRBJ2-3,TRBV7-9,many,CASSFYGLAGGTDTQYF
TRBJ2-7,TRBV20-1,.,CSARGTHRALPEQYF
TRBJ2-3,TRBV7-9,many,CASSTRGGGTDTQYF
TRBJ2-3,TRBV5-4,few,CASSKEGTSTDTQYF
TRBJ2-7,TRBV7-9,.,CASSYTNRNYEQYF
TRBJ1-3,TRBV7-2,.,CASSLGVGPPGNTIYF
TRBJ2-1,TRBV6-6,few,CASRTVRGEQFF